What follows describes a single T cell receptor beta chain. Original handling: The assay estimated nucleated cells by amplifying reference gene primers. The protocol was immunoSEQ multiplex PCR, while the TCRdb copy is restricted to in-frame clones and leaves out a portion. V and J calls and clone size are those listed in that table; D and trimming were worked out from the DNA. The sample consists of 220,000 or so clones, about 89% of them appearing once. The CDR3 has 13 amino acids. Per the germline V gene, CDR1 is SGHTA and CDR2 is FQGTGA. The J segment lost 7 bases and the V segment lost 8 bases, leaving 2 bases of the junction unmatched. The sample belongs to a study of blood T cell repertoires in COVID-19. Looking at the study overall: Samples taken during acute and convalescent COVID-19 were collected in the United States, Italy and Spain. PBMCs, B-cell-depleted T cells, or T cells provided the cDNA or gDNA that made up the material.

This TCR came from a man aged 55 to 70 who had recovered from COVID-19. Sequencing used peripheral blood. The chain uses TRBV7-3 and TRBJ2-1; 13 nucleotides line up with TRBD2. The CDR3 DNA follows: TGTGCCAGCCGACTAGCGGGGGGTAATGAGCAGTTCTTC. Protein product: CASRLAGGNEQFF.